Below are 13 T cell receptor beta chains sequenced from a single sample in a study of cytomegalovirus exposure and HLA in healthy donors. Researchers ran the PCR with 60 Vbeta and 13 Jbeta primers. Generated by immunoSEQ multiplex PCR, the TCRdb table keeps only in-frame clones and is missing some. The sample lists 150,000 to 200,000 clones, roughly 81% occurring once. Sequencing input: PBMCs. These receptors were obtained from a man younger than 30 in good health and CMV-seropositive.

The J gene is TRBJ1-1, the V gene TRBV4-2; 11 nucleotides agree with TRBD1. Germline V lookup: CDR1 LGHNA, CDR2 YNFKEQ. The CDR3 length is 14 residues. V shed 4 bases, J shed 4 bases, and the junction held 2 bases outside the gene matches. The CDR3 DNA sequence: TGTGCCAGCAGCCTAGGGACAGGGGGCACTGAAGCTTTCTTT. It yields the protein CASSLGTGGTEAFF.

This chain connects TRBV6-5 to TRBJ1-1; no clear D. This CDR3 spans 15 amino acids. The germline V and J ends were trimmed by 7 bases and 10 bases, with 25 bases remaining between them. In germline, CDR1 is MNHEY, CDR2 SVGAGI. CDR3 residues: CASTEFNTGLKAAFF. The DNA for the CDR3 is TGTGCCAGCACCGAGTTTAACACGGGGTTGAAGGCAGCTTTCTTT.

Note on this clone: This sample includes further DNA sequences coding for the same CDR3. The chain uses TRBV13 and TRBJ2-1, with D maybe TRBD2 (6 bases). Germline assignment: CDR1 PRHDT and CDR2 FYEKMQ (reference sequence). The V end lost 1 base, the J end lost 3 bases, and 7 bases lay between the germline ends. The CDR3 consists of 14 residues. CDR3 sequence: CASSLEGLYNEQFF. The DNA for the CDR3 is TGTGCCAGCAGCTTAGAGGGACTCTACAATGAGCAGTTCTTC.

The CDR3 bases are TGCGCCAGCAGCTTGGAACCAGCGATGAACACTGAAGCTTTCTTT. This sequence encodes CASSLEPAMNTEAFF. The chain links TRBV5-1 to TRBJ1-1; D is unresolved. In germline, CDR1 is SGHRS, CDR2 YFSETQ. The V gene lost 0 bases and the J gene lost 0 bases, with 9 bases spanning the gap. The CDR3 runs to 15 residues.

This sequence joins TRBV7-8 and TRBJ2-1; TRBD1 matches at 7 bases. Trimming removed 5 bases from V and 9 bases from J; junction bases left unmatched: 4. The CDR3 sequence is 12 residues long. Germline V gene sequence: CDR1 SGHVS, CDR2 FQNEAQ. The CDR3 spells CASSTTGFEQFF. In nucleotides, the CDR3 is TGTGCCAGCAGCACGACAGGGTTTGAGCAGTTCTTC.

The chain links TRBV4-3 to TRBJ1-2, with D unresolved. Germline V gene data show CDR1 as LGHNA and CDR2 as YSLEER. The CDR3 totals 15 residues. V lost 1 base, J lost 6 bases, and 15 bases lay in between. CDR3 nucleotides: TGCGCCAGCAGCCAAGGATTGCAGTCATCTGATGGCTACACCTTC. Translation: CASSQGLQSSDGYTF.

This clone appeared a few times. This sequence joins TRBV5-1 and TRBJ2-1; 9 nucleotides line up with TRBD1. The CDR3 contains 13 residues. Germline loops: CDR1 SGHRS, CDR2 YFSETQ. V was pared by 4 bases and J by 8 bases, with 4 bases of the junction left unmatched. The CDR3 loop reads CASSPGQGYEQFF. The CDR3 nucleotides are TGCGCCAGCAGCCCGGGACAGGGCTATGAGCAGTTCTTC. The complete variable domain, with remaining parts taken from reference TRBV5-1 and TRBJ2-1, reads KAGVTQTPRYLIKTRGQQVTLSCSPISGHRSVSWYQQTPGQGLQFLFEYFSETQRNKGNFPGRFSGRQFSNSRSEMNVSTLELGDSALYLCASSPGQGYEQFFGPGTRLTVL.

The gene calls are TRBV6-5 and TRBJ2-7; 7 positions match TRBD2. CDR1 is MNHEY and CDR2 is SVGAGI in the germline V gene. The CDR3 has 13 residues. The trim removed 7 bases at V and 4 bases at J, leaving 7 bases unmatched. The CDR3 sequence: CASTQPGGYEQYF. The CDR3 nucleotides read TGTGCCAGCACCCAACCCGGGGGGTACGAGCAGTACTTC.

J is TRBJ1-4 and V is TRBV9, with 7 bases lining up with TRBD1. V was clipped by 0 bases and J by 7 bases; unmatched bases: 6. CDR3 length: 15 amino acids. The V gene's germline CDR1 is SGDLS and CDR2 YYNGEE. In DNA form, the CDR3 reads TGTGCCAGCAGCGTAGGAGGGGGCGCTTCTGAAAAACTGTTTTTT. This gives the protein CASSVGGGASEKLFF.

The CDR3 coding sequence is TGCGCCAGCAGCCCGCTAGGCGTCCGCACCCTTTCTGGGGCCAACGTCCTGACTTTC. Its translation is CASSPLGVRTLSGANVLTF. The chain joins TRBV5-1 to TRBJ2-6; no definite D call. Germline V gene data show CDR1 as SGHRS and CDR2 as YFSETQ. V gave up 4 bases and J gave up 1 base, with 21 bases separating them. The CDR3 length is 19 residues.

The DNA of the CDR3 is TGTGCCAGCAGTGAATTCGGTTCTAATGAAAAACTGTTTTTT. Residues: CASSEFGSNEKLFF. This sequence joins TRBV6-5 and TRBJ1-4; D gene unclear. The germline V gene encodes CDR1 MNHEY and CDR2 SVGAGI. V was cut by 5 bases and J by 3 bases, with 10 bases left in between. This CDR3 is built from 14 residues.

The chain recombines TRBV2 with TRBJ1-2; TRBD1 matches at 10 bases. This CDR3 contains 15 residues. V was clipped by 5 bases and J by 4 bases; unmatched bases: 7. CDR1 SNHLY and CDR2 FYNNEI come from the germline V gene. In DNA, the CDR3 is TGTGCCAGCAGTTCCGGGACAGGGGTTGGCTATGGCTACACCTTC. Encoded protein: CASSSGTGVGYGYTF.

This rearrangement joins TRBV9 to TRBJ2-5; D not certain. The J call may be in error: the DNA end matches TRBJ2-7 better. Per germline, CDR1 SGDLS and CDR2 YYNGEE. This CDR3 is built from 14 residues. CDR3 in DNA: TGTGCCAGCAGCGTAGCTTTGCCGCCCTACGAGCAGTACTTC. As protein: CASSVALPPYEQYF.